The 31 T cell receptor beta chains below were found in one sample sequenced in a study of cytomegalovirus exposure and HLA in healthy donors. Primers: 60 Vbeta forward and 13 Jbeta reverse. This table comes from immunoSEQ multiplex PCR, and its TCRdb copy is limited to in-frame clones, with some not included. The sample has around 190,000 clones; 70% to 90% are singletons. The sequenced sample consisted of PBMCs. These receptors originate from a woman aged 18-30 years in good health and CMV-seronegative.

The rearrangement uses TRBV10-2 and TRBJ1-2; maybe TRBD1 (6 bases). V lost 7 bases and J 4 bases, leaving 10 bases between the germline ends. The germline V gene encodes CDR1 WSHSY and CDR2 SAAADI. The CDR3 contains 12 residues. CDR3 in DNA: TGCGCCAGCATGGGACAACTCTATGGCTACACCTTC. This gives the protein CASMGQLYGYTF.

The V call is TRBV4-2, the J call TRBJ1-1; 7 bases map to TRBD1. Germline CDR1 reads LGHNA; CDR2 reads YNFKEQ. CDR3 length equals 15 residues. The ends lost 4 bases at V and 8 bases at J; junction bases unmatched: 13. The CDR3 DNA reads TGTGCCAGCAGCCCGCCAACAGGGGACGTTGGGGAAGCTTTCTTT. Protein sequence: CASSPPTGDVGEAFF.

V usage is TRBV4-2 and J usage is TRBJ2-1; 12 bases are a match to TRBD2. Trimming at V came to 0 bases and at J to 6 bases, leaving 3 bases not matched to a gene. The germline CDR1 and CDR2 sequences are LGHNA and YNFKEQ. The CDR3 sequence is 16 residues long. The CDR3 DNA sequence: TGTGCCAGCAGCCAAGATTGGACTAGCGGGGCCAATGAGCAGTTCTTC. This translates into CASSQDWTSGANEQFF.

This clone appeared once. This chain uses TRBV19 with TRBJ1-2; 8 positions agree with TRBD1. CDR3 length: 14 residues. Trimming removed 3 bases from V and 7 bases from J; junction bases left unmatched: 7. The germline V gene has CDR1 LNHDA and CDR2 SQIVND (reference sequence). CDR3 residues: CASSMGDRIGGYTF. For the CDR3, the DNA is TGTGCCAGTAGTATGGGGGACAGGATCGGTGGCTACACCTTC.

The rearrangement links TRBV6-8 to TRBJ1-2; D may be TRBD1 (5 bases). This CDR3 contains 17 residues. The germline CDR1 and CDR2 sequences are MNHGY and SAAAGT. V dropped 0 bases and J dropped 1 base, with 15 bases sitting between them. As DNA, the CDR3 is TGTGCCAGCAGTTACTCCGCCAGGGCAACGCATAACTATGGCTACACCTTC. Protein sequence: CASSYSARATHNYGYTF.

The CDR3 protein is CASSADGRPRSGNTIYF. The CDR3 bases are TGTGCCAGCAGCGCAGATGGGAGGCCCCGCTCTGGAAACACCATATATTTT. V is TRBV7-2 and J is TRBJ1-3, with no clear D. Deletions cut 5 bases from V and 0 bases from J, with 17 bases between. This CDR3 is built from 17 residues. CDR1 SGHTA and CDR2 FQGNSA come from the germline V gene.

The rearrangement joins TRBV28 to TRBJ1-2; 8 bases are shared with TRBD1. CDR1 MDHEN and CDR2 SYDVKM come from the germline V gene. V dropped 7 bases and J dropped 4; count of bases not matched to a gene: 8. This CDR3 comprises 14 residues. CDR3 in DNA: TGTGCCAGCACCACAGGGGGTCTTGGCTATGGCTACACCTTC. Translating it yields CASTTGGLGYGYTF.

The chain uses TRBV2 and TRBJ1-2, with TRBD1 matching over 7 bases. J was trimmed by 4 bases and V by 7 bases; bases with no gene match: 3. Germline V gene sequence: CDR1 SNHLY, CDR2 FYNNEI. There are 12 residues in the CDR3. The CDR3 loop is CASIQGVYGYTF. The CDR3 DNA reads TGTGCCAGCATTCAGGGGGTCTATGGCTACACCTTC.

J is TRBJ2-5 and V is TRBV28; D is possibly TRBD1 (6 bases). The J call is doubtful: the DNA matches TRBJ2-7 better. CDR3 size: 15 residues. Looked up from germline, CDR1 is MDHEN and CDR2 is SYDVKM. The CDR3 protein is CASSSSGDPRDEQYF. In DNA, the CDR3 is TGTGCCAGCAGTTCCTCAGGGGACCCTAGGGACGAGCAGTACTTC.

Details on this clone: At one of its ends the junction is not consistent with the germline gene, which may arise from a read error. V gene TRBV18 combines with J gene TRBJ1-1, with no clear D. Germline values: CDR1 KGHSH, CDR2 LQKENI. This CDR3 has 14 residues. As DNA, the CDR3 is TGTGCCAGCCCACCAGGCCAAGAGAACACTGAAGCTTTCTTT. Translated, it gives CASPPGQENTEAFF.

The chain couples TRBV12-5 to TRBJ2-3; tentative D call: TRBD2 (5 bases). The CDR3 consists of 13 residues. The V gene's germline CDR1 is LGHNT and CDR2 FRNRAP. V lost 11 bases and J 1 base, leaving 13 bases between the germline ends. CDR3 sequence reads: CAPRHSGTDTQYF. The CDR3 DNA reads as TGTGCTCCCCGCCATAGCGGCACAGATACGCAGTATTTT.

The chain carries TRBV29-1 and TRBJ2-1; 9 bases are shared with TRBD2. Germline CDR1 SQVTM, CDR2 ANQGSEA. Losses at the gene ends were 0 bases for V and 3 bases for J; bases not matched to a gene: 6. The CDR3 spans 16 residues. CDR3 sequence: CSVEDWSRGGYNEQFF. The DNA of the CDR3 is TGCAGCGTTGAAGATTGGTCGCGGGGGGGCTACAATGAGCAGTTCTTC.

In regard to this clone: The same CDR3 arises from other DNA sequences in this sample as well. The rearrangement uses TRBV5-1 and TRBJ2-7; perhaps TRBD1 as D (6 bases). Trimming removed 2 bases at V and 3 bases at J, with 21 bases between. The germline V gene encodes CDR1 SGHRS and CDR2 YFSETQ. The CDR3 has 17 amino acids. The CDR3: CASSFTSYQGLYYEQYF. CDR3 nucleotide sequence: TGCGCCAGCAGCTTCACGTCTTACCAGGGGCTATACTACGAGCAGTACTTC. Complete variable domain (other parts from reference TRBV5-1 and TRBJ2-7): KAGVTQTPRYLIKTRGQQVTLSCSPISGHRSVSWYQQTPGQGLQFLFEYFSETQRNKGNFPGRFSGRQFSNSRSEMNVSTLELGDSALYLCASSFTSYQGLYYEQYFGPGTRLTVT.

The chain recombines TRBV11-2 with TRBJ1-1; D not resolved. CDR1 and CDR2 (germline): SGHAT, FQNNGV. Deletions cut 5 bases from V and 1 base from J, with 5 bases between. The CDR3 is made up of 12 amino acids. CDR3 sequence reads: CASSPQNTEAFF. In nucleotides, the CDR3 is TGTGCCAGCAGCCCCCAGAACACTGAAGCTTTCTTT.

This clone was observed a few times. V usage is TRBV6-5 and J usage is TRBJ1-1; no clear D gene. This CDR3 has 10 amino acids. Germline values: CDR1 MNHEY, CDR2 SVGAGI. Trimming took off 7 bases at V and 12 bases at J, with 12 bases between the two ends. CDR3 in amino acids: CASTLEFSFF. CDR3 sequence (DNA): TGTGCCAGCACTCTAGAGTTTTCTTTCTTT.

The V and J genes are TRBV19 and TRBJ1-1; 9 nucleotides agree with TRBD1. This CDR3 contains 14 residues. Germline V gene lookup returns CDR1 LNHDA and CDR2 SQIVND (reference sequence). Trimming at V came to 5 bases and at J to 4 bases, leaving 5 bases not matched to a gene. CDR3 bases: TGTGCCAGTAGTCCTAGACAGGGGGGCACTGAAGCTTTCTTT. Residues: CASSPRQGGTEAFF.

The chain joins TRBV7-8 to TRBJ2-7; 8 bases align to TRBD1. Looked up from germline, CDR1 is SGHVS and CDR2 is FQNEAQ. J gave up 3 bases and V 3 bases, and 4 bases lay outside the gene matches. The CDR3 totals 14 residues. In DNA form, the CDR3 reads TGTGCCAGCAGCTTTGGCACAGGGGGCTACGAGCAGTACTTC. This gives the protein CASSFGTGGYEQYF. Supplemented by reference TRBV7-8 and TRBJ2-7, the full variable domain reads GAGVSQSPRYKVAKRGQDVALRCDPISGHVSLFWYQQALGQGPEFLTYFQNEAQLDKSGLPSDRFFAERPEGSVSTLKIQRTQQEDSAVYLCASSFGTGGYEQYFGPGTRLTVT.

This clone was detected a few times. The rearrangement uses TRBV5-5 and TRBJ1-1; 7 nucleotides agree with TRBD1. The V and J ends lost 1 base and 0 bases, in that order; junction bases with no gene match: 3. CDR3 length: 15 amino acids. CDR1 is SGHKS and CDR2 is YYEKEE in the germline V gene (reference sequence). CDR3 sequence (DNA): TGTGCCAGCAGCTTGTACAGGGGAATGAACACTGAAGCTTTCTTT. Translated: CASSLYRGMNTEAFF.

This chain connects TRBV29-1 to TRBJ2-2; no clear D gene. The CDR3 loop spans 13 amino acids. Deletions cut 3 bases from V and 1 base from J, with 6 bases between. Germline V gives CDR1 SQVTM, CDR2 ANQGSEA. The CDR3 bases are TGCAGCGTTGATGGCCAGAACACCGGGGAGCTGTTTTTT. This sequence encodes CSVDGQNTGELFF.

The V and J genes are TRBV11-2 and TRBJ2-1; possible D gene TRBD2, 5 bases. Trimming cost V 5 bases and J 3 bases, with 20 bases left between them. CDR3 length: 17 residues. Germline V gene lookup returns CDR1 SGHAT and CDR2 FQNNGV. The CDR3 nucleotides are TGTGCCAGCAGCACACTCAAATCGGGAAGGTACTACAATGAGCAGTTCTTC. Its translation: CASSTLKSGRYYNEQFF.

This clone was seen just once. The genes are TRBV4-2 and TRBJ1-2; D is perhaps TRBD1 (6 bases). The CDR3 extends over 15 amino acids. Germline V gene lookup returns CDR1 LGHNA and CDR2 YNFKEQ. V was clipped by 2 bases and J by 4 bases, with 14 bases between them. Here the CDR3 DNA reads TGTGCCAGCAGCCAACGACAGGAGACCCTCTATGGCTACACCTTC. Translation: CASSQRQETLYGYTF.

The V gene is TRBV11-1, the J gene TRBJ1-4, with unresolved D. Trimming removed 4 bases from V and 0 bases from J, with 15 bases in between. Germline CDR1 is SGHAT and CDR2 is FQDESV (reference sequence). This CDR3 has 17 amino acids. The CDR3 sequence: CASSSSYGATTNEKLFF. CDR3 DNA sequence: TGTGCCAGCAGCTCGAGCTACGGAGCAACAACTAATGAAAAACTGTTTTTT.

The chain combines TRBV6-4 with TRBJ1-2; a weak D match, TRBD1 (5 bases). The germline CDR1 and CDR2 sequences are MRHNA and SNTAGT. V lost 0 bases to trimming and J lost 6 bases, with 11 bases between them. This CDR3 has 14 amino acids. Here the CDR3 DNA reads TGTGCCAGCAGTGACTCGGGGGGTTCGCATGGCTACACCTTC. It is translated as CASSDSGGSHGYTF.

The chain joins TRBV2 to TRBJ2-7, with D perhaps TRBD2 (5 bases). The CDR3 runs to 15 residues. CDR1 and CDR2 from the germline V gene are SNHLY and FYNNEI. V lost 7 bases and J lost 0, with 16 bases in between. CDR3 loop: CASIGLPPHSYEQYF. The CDR3 region has the DNA TGTGCCAGCATCGGACTCCCTCCCCACTCCTACGAGCAGTACTTC.

The chain uses TRBV5-6 and TRBJ1-2; D is perhaps TRBD1 (6 bases). This CDR3 contains 16 residues. Deletions cut 1 base from V and 0 bases from J, with 13 bases between. Germline values: CDR1 SGHDT, CDR2 YYEEEE. CDR3 in amino acids: CASSLRGSAANYGYTF. The CDR3 DNA reads TGTGCCAGCAGCTTGAGGGGGTCCGCAGCTAACTATGGCTACACCTTC.

V and J are TRBV6-1 and TRBJ2-3; TRBD2 matches 7 bases. The CDR3 has 15 residues. Germline V lookup: CDR1 MNHNS, CDR2 SASEGT. Trimming cost V 6 bases and J 2 bases; bases outside gene matches: 8. The CDR3 here is CASRILASPTDTQYF. The CDR3 coding sequence is TGTGCCAGCAGGATACTAGCGTCCCCCACAGATACGCAGTATTTT.

This clone was observed a handful of times. The chain uses TRBV28 and TRBJ1-6, with TRBD1 identical over 10 bases. V gave up 5 bases and J gave up 14 bases; unmatched junction bases: 15. CDR1 is MDHEN and CDR2 is SYDVKM in the germline V gene. The CDR3 totals 16 residues. The CDR3 region has the DNA TGTGCCAGCAGTCCACTCCCGGGACAGGGGAAGGTGGCCCTCCACTTT. Its translation: CASSPLPGQGKVALHF.

The chain has TRBV30 and TRBJ2-5, with 8 bases aligning to TRBD2. V lost 4 bases and J lost 4; bases outside the gene matches: 8. Per the germline V gene, CDR1 is GTSNPN and CDR2 is SVGIG (reference sequence). The CDR3 runs 14 residues. CDR3 sequence reads: CAWNIGAGGETQYF. CDR3 nucleotides: TGTGCCTGGAATATAGGGGCGGGAGGAGAGACCCAGTACTTC.

The chain employs TRBV5-4 and TRBJ2-7; 7 bases align to TRBD1. The CDR3 is 13 residues long. The ends lost 4 bases at V and 5 bases at J; junction bases unmatched: 6. CDR1 SGHNT and CDR2 YYREEE come from the germline V gene (reference sequence). The CDR3 reads CASSTRGINEQYF. DNA of the CDR3: TGTGCCAGCAGCACCAGGGGGATCAACGAGCAGTACTTC.

V and J are TRBV27 and TRBJ1-1; no definite D call. The CDR3 sequence is 12 residues long. CDR1 MNHEY and CDR2 SMNVEV come from the germline V gene (reference sequence). V gave up 8 bases and J gave up 5 bases, with 12 bases separating them. CDR3 sequence reads: CASALHGTEAFF. Written as DNA, the CDR3 is TGTGCCAGCGCCCTCCACGGGACTGAAGCTTTCTTT.

The chain joins TRBV7-3 to TRBJ2-2; 10 bases are a match to TRBD1. The CDR3 sequence is 16 residues long. With 1 base clipped from V and 9 bases from J, the junction kept 8 bases outside the gene matches. Germline V gene lookup returns CDR1 SGHTA and CDR2 FQGTGA. DNA of the CDR3: TGTGCCAGCAGCTTAAACCCCGGGACAGGGGCCAGGGAGCTGTTTTTT. The encoded protein is CASSLNPGTGARELFF.